One and the same sample provided the 32 T cell receptor beta chains below, sequenced in a study of blood T cells in healthy people across ages (dated by TCRdb to between 2014 and 2017). Libraries were made using 5' RACE. Sequencing took place on an Illumina HiSeq 2500. A second roughly 6 to 11 cycle PCR used a sample-barcoded 5' primer and a J-beta primer mix. TCRdb passed the public sequencing reads through fastp at Q25 and MiXCR, retaining productive beta sequences. Each record represents a unique CDR3 protein, reported with the most common genes and DNA among its rows. The sample table shows around 800,000 distinct CDR3 sequences, and under 45% are seen once. The top ten constitute around 21% of the sample. Sequenced input: blood. These receptors originate from a man in his sixties in good health.

This clonotype turned up a few times. The rearrangement joins TRBV7-2 to TRBJ2-1; D unclear. CDR1 is SGHTA, CDR2 FQGNSA, per germline. Trimming took 5 bases from V and 9 from J, leaving 17 bases between them. The CDR3 sequence is 14 residues long. The CDR3 nucleotides read TGTGCCAGCAGCCCCGCGACTGGGCCTGGTGAGCAGTTCTTC. This translates into CASSPATGPGEQFF.

DNA for the CDR3: TGTGCCAGCAGTATTAGCGGGGGTTTGGATACGCAGTATTTT. As protein: CASSISGGLDTQYF. This chain joins TRBV2 and TRBJ2-3; TRBD2 aligns across 9 bases. Germline V gives CDR1 SNHLY, CDR2 FYNNEI. The CDR3 is made up of 14 amino acids. The ends lost 5 bases at V and 6 bases at J; junction bases unmatched: 6.

The chain links TRBV29-1 to TRBJ2-1; 15 bases align to TRBD2. V lost 3 bases to trimming and J lost 14 bases; unmatched junction nucleotides: 11. The CDR3 loop spans 15 amino acids. Germline CDR1 SQVTM, CDR2 ANQGSEA. In DNA form, the CDR3 reads TGCAGCGTTGAGGGGACTAGCGGGGGGCCTAGTCGTGAGTTCTTC. Amino acids: CSVEGTSGGPSREFF.

This clonotype has just a few counts. V is TRBV20-1 and J is TRBJ1-4; D is ambiguous. CDR1 is DFQATT and CDR2 is SNEGSKA in the germline V gene (reference sequence). The CDR3 length is 11 residues. V lost 3 bases, J lost 8 bases, and 7 bases lay in between. The CDR3 sequence is CSASPTEKLFF. The CDR3 nucleotides are TGCAGTGCTAGCCCTACCGAAAAACTGTTTTTT.

This chain joins TRBV16 and TRBJ2-1; no firm D call. From germline, CDR1 is KGHSY and CDR2 FQNENV. The V gene lost 5 bases and the J gene lost 6 bases, with 8 bases spanning the gap. The CDR3 runs to 12 residues. CDR3 in DNA: TGTGCCAGCAGCAGTATTTCCAATGAGCAGTTCTTC. The encoded protein is CASSSISNEQFF. The full variable domain, completed using reference TRBV16 and TRBJ2-1, is GEEVAQTPKHLVRGEGQKAKLYCAPIKGHSYVFWYQQVLKNEFKFLISFQNENVFDETGMPKERFSAKCLPNSPCSLEIQATKLEDSAVYFCASSSISNEQFFGPGTRLTVL.

The CDR3 region has the DNA TGTGCCTGGACGGGGGGCGCCAATCAGCCCCAGCATTTT. Translation gives CAWTGGANQPQHF. The V gene is TRBV30, the J gene TRBJ1-5, with D perhaps matching TRBD1 (6 bases). The CDR3 totals 13 residues. V was pared by 4 bases and J by 3 bases, with 10 bases between. CDR1 GTSNPN and CDR2 SVGIG come from the germline V gene (reference sequence).

This clonotype occurred many times. This may come from a read error, since a much larger clone is one base off. The gene calls are TRBV10-3 and TRBJ2-7; 7 bases match TRBD2. The germline V gene encodes CDR1 ENHRY and CDR2 SYGVKD. The CDR3 loop spans 15 amino acids. V dropped 7 bases and J dropped 3; count of bases not matched to a gene: 12. The CDR3 region has the DNA TGTGCCATCAACCAGGGACGAGCGGGGTACTACGAGCAGTACTTC. Translated, it gives CAINQGRAGYYEQYF.

The V and J genes are TRBV27 and TRBJ1-5; D is undetermined. The CDR3 is made up of 17 amino acids. V was pared by 4 bases and J by 0 bases, with 16 bases between. Germline CDR1 reads MNHEY; CDR2 reads SMNVEV (reference sequence). Here the CDR3 reads CASSSDPRRTSNQPQHF. As DNA, the CDR3 is TGTGCCAGCAGTTCGGATCCACGACGAACTAGCAATCAGCCCCAGCATTTT.

In nucleotides, the CDR3 is TGCAGTGCTAGATATCAGTCATTTGACACTGAAGCTTTCTTT. Its protein product is CSARYQSFDTEAFF. The chain joins TRBV20-1 to TRBJ1-1; D gene unclear. This CDR3 is built from 14 residues. Germline lookup yields CDR1 DFQATT and CDR2 SNEGSKA (reference sequence). Trimming took 2 bases from V and 3 from J, leaving 13 bases between them.

This clonotype was detected a few times. J is TRBJ2-7 and V is TRBV4-3; D possibly corresponds to TRBD1 (5 bases). Trimming removed 0 bases at V and 3 bases at J, with 12 bases between. The CDR3 extends over 15 amino acids. In germline, CDR1 is LGHNA, CDR2 YSLEER. The CDR3 sequence is CASSQEAGFNYEQYF. For the CDR3, the DNA is TGCGCCAGCAGCCAAGAGGCAGGGTTCAACTACGAGCAGTACTTC.

The V gene is TRBV18, the J gene TRBJ1-1; D is uncertain. With 5 bases removed from V and 2 bases from J, the gap between germline ends came to 9 bases. The CDR3 spans 13 residues. CDR1 is KGHSH and CDR2 is LQKENI in the germline V gene. The DNA of the CDR3 is TGTGCCAGCTCAGAAGCACTTAACACTGAAGCTTTCTTT. This gives the protein CASSEALNTEAFF.

The genes are TRBV9 and TRBJ2-7; maybe TRBD1 (6 bases). In germline, CDR1 is SGDLS, CDR2 YYNGEE. V was pared by 8 bases and J by 0 bases, with 21 bases between. There are 16 residues in the CDR3. In DNA form, the CDR3 reads TGTGCCAGTAGCACCCGACAGGTCACTCCCTCCTACGAGCAGTACTTC. It is translated as CASSTRQVTPSYEQYF. Full variable domain (outside the CDR3, taken from reference TRBV9 and TRBJ2-7): DSGVTQTPKHLITATGQRVTLRCSPRSGDLSVYWYQQSLDQGLQFLIQYYNGEERAKGNILERFSAQQFPDLHSELNLSSLELGDSALYFCASSTRQVTPSYEQYFGPGTRLTVT.

As DNA, the CDR3 is TGCAGTGCTAGAGTCAAATCGCGACAGGGGGCCCTAGATACGCAGTATTTT. Residues: CSARVKSRQGALDTQYF. The rearrangement links TRBV20-1 to TRBJ2-3; 10 bases align to TRBD1. Germline loops: CDR1 DFQATT, CDR2 SNEGSKA (reference sequence). The ends lost 1 base at V and 5 bases at J; junction bases unmatched: 12. The length of the CDR3 is 17 residues.

The sample holds one count of this clonotype. This chain uses TRBV29-1 with TRBJ2-1, with 7 bases fitting TRBD1. V shed 4 bases, J shed 7 bases, and the junction held 10 bases outside the gene matches. Germline V lookup: CDR1 SQVTM, CDR2 ANQGSEA. CDR3 length: 14 residues. Here the CDR3 DNA reads TGCAGCGTTGCCCCAGGGGGTACGAAGAATGAGCAGTTCTTC. Encoded protein: CSVAPGGTKNEQFF.

The rearrangement joins TRBV7-2 to TRBJ2-3; D unresolved. The germline CDR1 and CDR2 sequences are SGHTA and FQGNSA. Trimming stripped 2 bases from V and 5 bases from J, with 8 bases between. CDR3 length: 13 amino acids. CDR3 amino acids: CASSLRRRDTQYF. CDR3 sequence (DNA): TGTGCCAGCAGCTTAAGACGGAGAGATACGCAGTATTTT.

This clonotype was counted between two and nine times. CDR3 amino acids: CASRGRTYEQYF. In nucleotides, the CDR3 is TGTGCCAGCAGAGGACGAACCTACGAGCAGTACTTC. The chain employs TRBV6-1 and TRBJ2-7; D is undetermined. V was cut by 6 bases and J by 2 bases, with 8 bases left in between. The CDR3 sequence is 12 residues long. Germline lookup yields CDR1 MNHNS and CDR2 SASEGT.

This clonotype was detected only a few times. J is TRBJ2-1 and V is TRBV2, with D possibly matching TRBD2 (6 bases). Germline V gives CDR1 SNHLY, CDR2 FYNNEI. V shed 7 bases and J shed 0 bases, with 13 bases lying between them. The CDR3 is made up of 15 amino acids. The DNA for the CDR3 is TGTGCCAGCAAGGAGGGGCTTAGCTCCTACAATGAGCAGTTCTTC. Amino acid sequence: CASKEGLSSYNEQFF.

The chain links TRBV30 to TRBJ1-2, with D hard to call. V lost 1 base to trimming and J lost 5 bases, with 11 bases between them. Germline lookup yields CDR1 GTSNPN and CDR2 SVGIG (reference sequence). This CDR3 is built from 13 residues. In DNA, the CDR3 is TGTGCCTGGAGTGCTTCCTCTTGGTATGGCTACACCTTC. Translated, it gives CAWSASSWYGYTF.

A note on this clonotype: One junction end does not reproduce the germline sequence, and a read error may be involved. The rearrangement links TRBV5-1 to TRBJ2-1; 11 positions match TRBD2. CDR3 length: 16 residues. Germline assignment: CDR1 SGHRS and CDR2 YFSETQ. CDR3 sequence reads: CASSFSGGASYNEQFF. The CDR3 coding sequence is TGTGCCAGCAGCTTTAGCGGGGGGGCCTCCTACAATGAGCAGTTCTTC.

The chain uses TRBV20-1 and TRBJ2-7; D is unclear. Trimming stripped 4 bases from V and 6 bases from J, with 19 bases between. The V gene's germline CDR1 is DFQATT and CDR2 SNEGSKA (reference sequence). The CDR3 contains 14 residues. CDR3: CSATLGPRAAEQYF. The CDR3, as DNA: TGCAGTGCTACCCTAGGCCCCCGGGCCGCCGAGCAGTACTTC.

The chain links TRBV10-2 to TRBJ2-3, with D perhaps TRBD1 (6 bases). The length of the CDR3 is 15 residues. The V gene's germline CDR1 is WSHSY and CDR2 SAAADI. V was trimmed by 4 bases and J by 2 bases, leaving 13 bases between them. DNA of the CDR3: TGCGCCAGCAGTGGACGGGACAAATACACAGATACGCAGTATTTT. Translation gives CASSGRDKYTDTQYF.

V is TRBV20-1 and J is TRBJ2-1; D is unclear. This CDR3 has 14 residues. Trimming stripped 1 base from V and 1 base from J, with 8 bases between. The V gene's germline CDR1 is DFQATT and CDR2 SNEGSKA (reference sequence). DNA of the CDR3: TGCAGTGCTAGAGCGACATTATCCTACAATGAGCAGTTCTTC. This translates into CSARATLSYNEQFF.

The CDR3 sequence: CASSLRTNYGYTF. CDR3 bases: TGCGCCAGCAGCTTGCGTACTAACTATGGCTACACCTTC. The V and J genes are TRBV5-1 and TRBJ1-2; no clear D. The germline V gene has CDR1 SGHRS and CDR2 YFSETQ. V gave up 1 base and J gave up 0 bases, with 4 bases separating them. This CDR3 spans 13 amino acids. Full variable domain (missing parts from reference TRBV5-1 and TRBJ1-2): KAGVTQTPRYLIKTRGQQVTLSCSPISGHRSVSWYQQTPGQGLQFLFEYFSETQRNKGNFPGRFSGRQFSNSRSEMNVSTLELGDSALYLCASSLRTNYGYTFGSGTRLTVV.

This chain joins TRBV7-2 and TRBJ2-7; D perhaps matches TRBD2 (5 bases). CDR1 is SGHTA, CDR2 FQGNSA, per germline. The germline V and J ends were trimmed by 0 bases and 3 bases, with 9 bases remaining between them. This CDR3 contains 14 residues. As DNA, the CDR3 is TGTGCCAGCAGCTTAGCGGGGAGAGACTACGAGCAGTACTTC. Translating gives CASSLAGRDYEQYF.

This clonotype was observed many times. The rearrangement links TRBV7-2 to TRBJ1-2, with 7 positions matching TRBD1. The J segment lost 2 bases and the V segment lost 5 bases, leaving 2 bases of the junction unmatched. CDR3 length equals 13 residues. The germline gives CDR1 SGHTA, CDR2 FQGNSA. The CDR3 DNA reads as TGTGCCAGCAGCAGGGACAGAAACTATGGCTACACCTTC. Its translation: CASSRDRNYGYTF.

The chain carries TRBV14 and TRBJ1-1; possibly TRBD1 for D (5 bases). The CDR3 is 13 amino acids. Germline lookup yields CDR1 SGHDN and CDR2 FVKESK. With 4 bases removed from V and 4 bases from J, the gap between germline ends came to 10 bases. In nucleotides, the CDR3 is TGTGCCAGCAGCCCTCGGCAGGGCACTGAAGCTTTCTTT. Protein: CASSPRQGTEAFF. Looking up the rest from reference TRBV14 and TRBJ1-1 gives the full variable domain: EAGVTQFPSHSVIEKGQTVTLRCDPISGHDNLYWYRRVMGKEIKFLLHFVKESKQDESGMPNNRFLAERTGGTYSTLKVQPAELEDSGVYFCASSPRQGTEAFFGQGTRLTVV.

This clonotype came up a few times. This chain joins TRBV28 and TRBJ2-5, with D possibly being TRBD1 or TRBD2 (5 bases each). The CDR3 spans 13 residues. Between the trimmed V and J ends, which lost 4 bases and 11 bases, there was a span of 17 bases. Germline V gives CDR1 MDHEN, CDR2 SYDVKM. The CDR3 loop reads CASSSEGDGEQYF. The CDR3 region has the DNA TGTGCCAGCAGTTCAGAAGGGGACGGTGAGCAGTACTTC.

CDR3 sequence: CASSQHGTSGETQYF. As DNA, the CDR3 is TGTGCCAGCAGCCAACATGGGACTAGCGGAGAGACCCAGTACTTC. The chain couples TRBV3-1 to TRBJ2-5, with 11 bases identical to TRBD2. Trimming removed 2 bases from V and 4 bases from J; junction bases left unmatched: 3. Looked up from germline, CDR1 is LGHDT and CDR2 is YNNKEL (reference sequence). The CDR3 totals 15 residues.

This clonotype was seen a few times. CDR3 protein: CASSPHGVGETQYF. In DNA, the CDR3 is TGTGCCAGCAGTCCACACGGGGTAGGGGAGACCCAGTACTTC. The V and J genes are TRBV27 and TRBJ2-5, with D perhaps matching TRBD2 (5 bases). Between the trimmed V and J ends, which lost 5 bases and 5 bases, there was a span of 15 bases. CDR1 is MNHEY, CDR2 SMNVEV, per germline (reference sequence). There are 14 residues in the CDR3.

The chain links TRBV3-1 to TRBJ2-4; no clear D gene. Germline V CDR1 and CDR2: LGHDT, YNNKEL (reference sequence). The length of the CDR3 is 14 residues. Trimming cost V 0 bases and J 0 bases, with 3 bases left between them. The CDR3 spells CASSQEGAKNIQYF. In DNA, the CDR3 is TGTGCCAGCAGCCAAGAGGGAGCCAAAAACATTCAGTACTTC.

This rearrangement joins TRBV7-3 to TRBJ1-1; perhaps TRBD1 as D (5 bases). The V gene lost 3 bases and the J gene lost 7 bases, with 9 bases spanning the gap. CDR1 and CDR2 (germline): SGHTA, FQGTGA. The CDR3 has 12 residues. The CDR3 sequence: CASSFGQGEAFF. CDR3 DNA: TGTGCCAGCAGCTTCGGGCAGGGTGAAGCTTTCTTT.

V gene TRBV6-2 or TRBV6-3 combines with J gene TRBJ2-5, with unresolved D. V was clipped by 11 bases and J by 2 bases, with 15 bases between them. This CDR3 region has 13 residues. Germline V CDR1 and CDR2: MNHEY, SVGEGT. The CDR3 DNA is TGTGCCGGCCAACGGGCGTTTCAAGAGACCCAGTACTTC. Translation gives CAGQRAFQETQYF.